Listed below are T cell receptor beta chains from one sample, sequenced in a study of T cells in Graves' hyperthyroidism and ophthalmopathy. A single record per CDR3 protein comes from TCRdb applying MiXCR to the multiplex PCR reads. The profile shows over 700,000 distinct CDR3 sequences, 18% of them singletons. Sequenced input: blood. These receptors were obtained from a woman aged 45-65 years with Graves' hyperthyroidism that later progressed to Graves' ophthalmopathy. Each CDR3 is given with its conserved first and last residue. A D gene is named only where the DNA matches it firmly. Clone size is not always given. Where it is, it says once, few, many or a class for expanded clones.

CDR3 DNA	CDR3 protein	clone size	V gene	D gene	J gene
TGTGCCAGTAGTGCGGACAGGTCCCCCTACGAGCAGTACTTC	CASSADRSPYEQYF	-	TRBV19	TRBD1	TRBJ2-7
TGCAGTGCTATGAACAGGAGGAGAAGCAATCAGCCCCAGCATTTT	CSAMNRRRSNQPQHF	few	TRBV20-1	-	TRBJ1-5
TGTGCCAGCAGATCCACCAACAGGAGAGCTTTCTTT	CASRSTNRRAFF	-	TRBV28	-	TRBJ1-1
TGTGCCAGCAACGGACAGGGGGCGCTTGGCTACACCTTC	CASNGQGALGYTF	many	TRBV12-3/TRBV12-4	TRBD1	TRBJ1-2
TGTGCCAGCAGCCGTTGGCGCAATGAGCAGTTCTTC	CASSRWRNEQFF	few	TRBV7-2	-	TRBJ2-1
TGTGCCACCAGCAGAGAGATAGGCCAAGAGACCCAGTACTTC	CATSREIGQETQYF	-	TRBV15	-	TRBJ2-5
TGCGCCAGCAGTCAAGAGGGGGCGGGGGTCTCCTACAATGAGCAGTTCTTC	CASSQEGAGVSYNEQFF	few	TRBV4-1	-	TRBJ2-1
TGTGCCAGCAGCCAAGAAAAAGGGTCGTTCGGCTACGAGCAGTACTTC	CASSQEKGSFGYEQYF	-	TRBV14	-	TRBJ2-7
TGTGCCAGCAGCCAAGATATGGGGGAGAGGACTGAAGCTTTCTTT	CASSQDMGERTEAFF	-	TRBV14	-	TRBJ1-1
TGCAGTGCTGATATCGGACAGGGGGTCGGTCAGCCCCAGCATTTT	CSADIGQGVGQPQHF	many	TRBV20-1	TRBD1	TRBJ1-5
TGTGCCAGCGGAAGACAGGGGGTCGGGGACACTGAAGCTTTCTTT	CASGRQGVGDTEAFF	-	TRBV6-1	TRBD1	TRBJ1-1
TGTGCCAGCAGCCGAGTCGGAGGACGGGAAAAAGAGACCCAGTACTTC	CASSRVGGREKETQYF	many	TRBV3-1	-	TRBJ2-5
TGTGCCACCAGTGATGGGGTTTATAATTCACCCCTCCACTTT	CATSDGVYNSPLHF	-	TRBV24-1	-	TRBJ1-6
TGTGCCAGCAGTGGAGCGGGGGGGCCTGATACGCAGTATTTT	CASSGAGGPDTQYF	few	TRBV6-1	TRBD2	TRBJ2-3
TGTGCCAGCAGTGGGGACAGGGGGCCGGCAACTGAAACTAATGAAAAACTGTTTTTT	CASSGDRGPATETNEKLFF	-	TRBV6-2/TRBV6-3	TRBD1	TRBJ1-4
TGTGCCAGCAGTTTAACAACCGGGACTTCCACCTACGAGCAGTACTTC	CASSLTTGTSTYEQYF	-	TRBV6-2/TRBV6-3	-	TRBJ2-7